This is a list of T cell receptor beta chains from one sample in a study of PD-1 blockade in classical Hodgkin lymphoma. The protocol was immunoSEQ multiplex PCR, while the TCRdb copy is restricted to in-frame clones and leaves out a portion. The sample lists about 96,000 clones, 85% to 95% occurring once. Sequences were derived from peripheral blood mononuclear cells (PBMCs), sampled before the fourth cycle of nivolumab. Source of these receptors: a human donor with classical Hodgkin lymphoma. Each CDR3 is given with its conserved first and last residue. D genes are given only for firm matches. Some rows mark clone size as missing; the rest say once, few, many or name a class of expanded clone.

D gene	clone size	V gene	J gene	CDR3 protein	CDR3 DNA
-	-	TRBV27	TRBJ2-7	CASSSYDRSGSYEQYF	TGTGCCAGCAGTTCCTACGACAGGTCGGGGTCCTACGAGCAGTACTTC
TRBD1	-	TRBV27	TRBJ1-1	CASSFLPGQGAIF	TGTGCCAGCAGTTTTCTACCGGGACAGGGGGCCATCTTT
-	-	TRBV11-3	TRBJ2-1	CASSERGPNEQFF	TGTGCCAGCAGCGAAAGGGGACCCAATGAGCAGTTCTTC
TRBD2	once	TRBV28	TRBJ2-1	CASSLYLAGGREQFF	TGTGCCAGCAGTTTATATCTAGCGGGAGGCCGGGAACAGTTCTTC
-	-	TRBV7-7	TRBJ1-3	CASSPGTGSGNTIYF	TGTGCTAGCAGCCCCGGGACGGGCTCTGGAAACACCATATATTTT
TRBD1	-	TRBV30	TRBJ2-1	CAWKGTGSGGSYNEQFF	TGTGCCTGGAAGGGGACAGGGTCCGGGGGGTCCTACAATGAGCAGTTCTTC
-	-	TRBV14	TRBJ1-4	CASSQGVNLQTEKLFF	TGTGCCAGCAGCCAAGGGGTTAATCTACAGACGGAAAAACTGTTTTTT
-	-	TRBV19	TRBJ2-5	CASSRDAQETQYF	TGTGCCAGTAGCAGGGACGCCCAAGAGACCCAGTACTTC
-	once	TRBV14	TRBJ2-3	CASSQRLREDTQYF	TGTGCCAGCAGCCAACGCCTGCGAGAAGATACGCAGTATTTT
TRBD1	-	TRBV5-1	TRBJ1-1	CASSLVAGQGTFEAFF	TGCGCCAGCAGCCTGGTGGCGGGACAGGGAACGTTTGAAGCTTTCTTT
-	few	TRBV30	TRBJ1-4	CAYLLGEGRKLFF	TGTGCCTACCTCCTGGGGGAGGGTCGAAAACTGTTTTTT
-	-	TRBV28	TRBJ2-5	CASSFIGTGRETQYF	TGTGCCAGCAGTTTTATTGGGACGGGGAGAGAGACCCAGTACTTC
TRBD1	-	TRBV27	TRBJ2-5	CASSPLAPDRAQETQYF	TGTGCCAGCAGTCCACTCGCCCCGGACAGGGCCCAAGAGACCCAGTACTTC
-	-	TRBV2	TRBJ1-4	CASNRLPEGNEKLFF	TGTGCCAGCAATCGGTTGCCGGAGGGGAATGAAAAACTGTTTTTT
TRBD2	-	TRBV7-6	TRBJ2-1	CASSNGLAGGHEQFF	TGTGCCAGCAGCAACGGACTAGCGGGAGGGCATGAGCAGTTCTTC
-	-	TRBV6-5	TRBJ2-7	CANTRSEQYF	TGTGCCAACACGCGGTCCGAGCAGTACTTC
TRBD2	-	TRBV18	TRBJ2-3	CASSPQWTSGRTDTQYF	TGTGCCAGCTCACCACAGTGGACTAGCGGGAGAACAGATACGCAGTATTTT
-	-	TRBV29-1	TRBJ1-2	CSVGDPRGYTF	TGCAGCGTTGGGGACCCCCGTGGCTACACCTTC
TRBD2	-	TRBV6-4	TRBJ2-1	CASSRGTRNEQFF	TGTGCCAGCAGCCGCGGGACTAGGAATGAGCAGTTCTTC
TRBD2	-	TRBV6-6	TRBJ2-7	CASSQLAGRYEQYF	TGTGCCAGCAGCCAACTAGCGGGACGCTACGAGCAGTACTTC
-	-	TRBV7-9	TRBJ2-5	CASSLVEFRGQETQYF	TGTGCCAGCAGCTTAGTTGAGTTCCGCGGACAAGAGACCCAGTACTTC
-	-	TRBV7-9	TRBJ1-2	CASSLGVVTSTGGYTF	TGTGCCAGCAGCTTAGGGGTAGTAACTTCTACGGGTGGCTACACCTTC
-	-	TRBV27	TRBJ2-1	CASSWTVSYNEQFF	TGTGCCAGCAGTTGGACGGTTTCCTACAATGAGCAGTTCTTC
TRBD2	-	TRBV6-1	TRBJ2-5	CASSDSLFTGGETQYF	TGTGCCAGCAGTGATTCTCTGTTTACGGGAGGGGAGACCCAGTACTTC
-	-	TRBV15	TRBJ1-3	CATRARRESGGNTIYF	TGTGCCACCCGTGCCCGAAGGGAGAGTGGTGGAAACACCATATATTTT
-	-	TRBV5-4	TRBJ2-7	CASSLGGAVHSYEQYF	TGTGCCAGCAGCTTGGGAGGGGCGGTTCACTCCTACGAGCAGTACTTC
TRBD1	-	TRBV6-5	TRBJ2-2	CATKGTGRTGELFF	TGTGCCACCAAGGGGACAGGGAGAACCGGGGAGCTGTTTTTT
TRBD1	-	TRBV7-9	TRBJ1-2	CASSPTGTGVNYGYTF	TGTGCCAGCAGCCCCACCGGGACAGGGGTCAACTATGGCTACACCTTC
-	-	TRBV6-5	TRBJ1-1	CASSSSWGFNTEAFF	TGTGCCAGCAGTTCCTCATGGGGGTTTAACACTGAAGCTTTCTTT
-	-	TRBV29-1	TRBJ2-1	CSVFSPSRTIGEQFF	TGCAGCGTTTTTTCTCCCAGTCGGACTATAGGTGAGCAGTTCTTC
-	-	TRBV28	TRBJ2-3	CASTHGALRDTQYF	TGTGCCAGCACACATGGAGCTCTGCGGGATACGCAGTATTTT
TRBD2	once	TRBV6-5	TRBJ2-7	CASSLRGAKDEQYF	TGTGCCAGCAGTTTGCGGGGGGCGAAGGACGAGCAGTACTTC
-	-	TRBV19	TRBJ2-6	CASSIGNSGANVLTF	TGTGCCAGTAGTATAGGAAACTCTGGGGCCAACGTCCTGACTTTC
TRBD2	-	TRBV30	TRBJ2-1	CAWSVRARGTSGNEQFF	TGTGCCTGGAGTGTAAGGGCTAGGGGTACTAGCGGCAATGAGCAGTTCTTC
-	-	TRBV6-4	TRBJ2-7	CASLETGGRSYEQYF	TGTGCCAGCTTAGAGACCGGGGGACGATCCTACGAGCAGTACTTC
-	-	TRBV30	TRBJ2-1	CAFGRVGNEQFF	TGTGCCTTCGGCAGGGTAGGCAATGAGCAGTTCTTC
-	-	TRBV4-2	TRBJ2-1	CASSPGGHNEQFF	TGTGCCAGCAGCCCCGGGGGCCACAATGAGCAGTTCTTC
-	-	TRBV28	TRBJ1-1	CASRGYTEAFF	TGTGCCAGCAGAGGGTACACTGAAGCTTTCTTT
-	-	TRBV25-1	TRBJ2-2	CASSETGGVPGELFF	TGTGCCAGCAGTGAAACTGGGGGAGTGCCCGGGGAGCTGTTTTTT
-	-	TRBV28	TRBJ1-5	CASSLILPEQPQHF	TGTGCCAGCAGTTTAATTCTTCCAGAACAGCCCCAGCATTTT
-	-	TRBV6-5	TRBJ2-3	CASRASADTQYF	TGTGCCAGTAGGGCCAGTGCAGATACGCAGTATTTT
-	few	TRBV5-4	TRBJ1-2	CASSKRTEGDGYTF	TGTGCCAGCAGCAAGCGGACAGAGGGAGATGGCTACACCTTC
-	once	TRBV14	TRBJ2-5	CASSETRDYQETQYF	TGTGCCAGCAGCGAGACACGGGACTACCAAGAGACCCAGTACTTC
-	-	TRBV11-2	TRBJ2-7	CASSLLGRGTKHYEQYF	TGTGCCAGCAGCTTATTGGGGCGGGGAACAAAACATTACGAGCAGTACTTC
-	-	TRBV9	TRBJ2-7	CASSAQGTVSYEQYF	TGTGCCAGCAGCGCCCAAGGGACGGTCTCCTACGAGCAGTACTTC
-	-	TRBV7-8	TRBJ1-5	CASSLGQVNQPQHF	TGTGCCAGCAGCTTAGGACAGGTCAATCAGCCCCAGCATTTT
-	-	TRBV30	TRBJ2-4	CAWSVPVKKNIQYF	TGTGCCTGGAGTGTACCGGTCAAGAAAAACATTCAGTACTTC
-	-	TRBV27	TRBJ2-2	CAASRPPPGGGELFF	TGTGCCGCCTCGAGGCCCCCCCCCGGGGGCGGGGAGCTGTTTTTT
-	-	TRBV5-1	TRBJ1-2	CASSPQGDGSTYGYTF	TGCGCCAGCAGCCCCCAAGGCGACGGATCGACCTATGGCTACACCTTC
TRBD1	-	TRBV5-1	TRBJ2-1	CASSLNRDRGTLSSYNEQFF	TGCGCCAGCAGCCTGAACCGGGACAGGGGAACCTTGAGCTCCTACAATGAGCAGTTCTTC
TRBD2	-	TRBV27	TRBJ2-1	CASSLGGGSGRVF	TGTGCCAGCAGTTTAGGGGGTGGTAGCGGGAGAGTCTTC
TRBD1	-	TRBV27	TRBJ2-3	CASTSGQFTDTQYF	TGTGCCAGCACCTCGGGACAGTTCACAGATACGCAGTATTTT
TRBD2	-	TRBV4-2	TRBJ2-7	CASSQGTSGARAHEQYF	TGTGCCAGCAGCCAAGGGACTAGCGGGGCGAGGGCCCACGAGCAGTACTTC